This T cell receptor beta chain was observed in a study of cytomegalovirus exposure and HLA in healthy donors. 60 Vbeta and 13 Jbeta primers were used in PCR. Libraries were prepared by immunoSEQ multiplex PCR; TCRdb keeps only in-frame clonotypes and omits some of them. The table records 60,000 or so clones, about 76% of them present only once. The junction had 4 bases not matched to a gene; V was cut back by 2 bases and J by 5 bases. The CDR3 has 14 amino acids. Germline lookup yields CDR1 MGHDK and CDR2 SYGVNS. The TCR originated in a female donor in good health and CMV-seronegative. Sequenced material: PBMCs. The genes are TRBV25-1 and TRBJ1-1; 8 bases line up with TRBD1. CDR3 amino acids: CASSEPNRGTEAFF. The CDR3 coding sequence is TGTGCCAGCAGTGAACCCAACAGGGGGACTGAAGCTTTCTTT.